A single sample is the source of the 26 T cell receptor beta chains below, sequenced in a study of CD8 T cells in Susac syndrome. It was with random hexamers that 0.5 to 1 ug RNA was reverse transcribed. Using its own MiXCR run on the immunoSEQ multiplex PCR reads, TCRdb lists one record per CDR3 protein. The data contain approximately 80,000 distinct CDR3 sequences, 91% of them singletons. Sequenced input: CD8+ T cells from PBMCs. The receptors derive from a human donor with multiple sclerosis.

V usage is TRBV7-9 and J usage is TRBJ1-5; D uncertain. Germline CDR1 SEHNR, CDR2 FQNEAQ (reference sequence). The CDR3 loop spans 13 amino acids. The V end lost 5 bases, the J end lost 0 bases, and 5 bases lay between the germline ends. CDR3 coding DNA: TGTGCCAGCAGCCCAATTAGCAATCAGCCCCAGCATTTT. Amino acids: CASSPISNQPQHF.

This chain links TRBV19 with TRBJ2-2, with a tentative D call TRBD2 (5 bases). From germline, CDR1 is LNHDA and CDR2 SQIVND (reference sequence). This CDR3 contains 14 residues. V was shortened by 6 bases and J by 1 base, with 9 bases between the two germline ends. This CDR3 reads CASSPGLNTGELFF. CDR3 coding DNA: TGTGCCAGTAGCCCAGGACTGAACACCGGGGAGCTGTTTTTT.

The chain has TRBV7-8 and TRBJ1-5; 8 nucleotides match TRBD1. V trimming: 5 bases; J trimming: 2 bases; junction bases outside the gene matches: 8. CDR3 length equals 16 residues. CDR1 SGHVS and CDR2 FQNEAQ come from the germline V gene. CDR3 in amino acids: CASSTAGGEGNQPQHF. CDR3 sequence (DNA): TGTGCCAGCAGCACCGCAGGGGGCGAGGGCAATCAGCCCCAGCATTTT.

In its sample, this clonotype was seen once. The chain employs TRBV12-3 or TRBV12-4 and TRBJ1-1; no clear D. The CDR3 is made up of 15 amino acids. The V and J ends lost 2 bases and 1 base respectively, with 11 bases between them. The CDR3 nucleotides read TGTGCCAGCAGTTTACAGCCCCTTCCGAACACTGAAGCTTTCTTT. Amino acid sequence: CASSLQPLPNTEAFF.

The chain links TRBV9 to TRBJ1-5; 10 bases match TRBD1. V lost 3 bases and J lost 0; bases outside the gene matches: 12. The germline V gene encodes CDR1 SGDLS and CDR2 YYNGEE. The CDR3 loop spans 19 amino acids. CDR3 protein: CASSAHRDRGLYSNQPQHF. For the CDR3, the DNA is TGTGCCAGCAGCGCTCACCGGGACAGGGGTCTTTATAGCAATCAGCCCCAGCATTTT.

The chain employs TRBV7-3 and TRBJ2-6; D not certain. V was clipped by 11 bases and J by 1 base, with 9 bases between them. The CDR3 runs to 13 residues. Per the germline V gene, CDR1 is SGHTA and CDR2 is FQGTGA. CDR3 loop: CAAGSSGANVLTF. CDR3 DNA: TGTGCCGCTGGCTCTTCTGGGGCCAACGTCCTGACTTTC.

CDR3 protein: CATQLSGTEAFF. The CDR3 region has the DNA TGTGCCACCCAACTAAGCGGCACTGAAGCTTTCTTT. The chain couples TRBV5-5 to TRBJ1-1; D gene ambiguous. Germline loops: CDR1 SGHKS, CDR2 YYEKEE (reference sequence). Trimming stripped 9 bases from V and 4 bases from J, with 13 bases between. This CDR3 contains 12 residues.

The chain links TRBV19 to TRBJ2-1, with a weak D call TRBD2 (6 bases). Deletions cut 4 bases from V and 7 bases from J, with 11 bases between. Germline V lookup: CDR1 LNHDA, CDR2 SQIVND (reference sequence). The CDR3 contains 13 residues. The DNA of the CDR3 is TGTGCCAGTAGTAACGGGGCGGGGAATGAGCAGTTCTTC. Protein product: CASSNGAGNEQFF.

This chain links TRBV12-3 or TRBV12-4 with TRBJ2-1; TRBD2 agrees at 10 bases. After removal of 0 bases from V and 6 bases from J, the junction contained 2 bases not matched to a gene. CDR3 length: 15 residues. The CDR3 is CASSLAGLARNEQFF. In nucleotides, the CDR3 is TGTGCCAGCAGTTTAGCGGGACTAGCGCGCAATGAGCAGTTCTTC.

The chain carries TRBV7-3 and TRBJ2-3, with 8 bases fitting TRBD2. Germline V gene data show CDR1 as SGHTA and CDR2 as FQGTGA. After removal of 5 bases from V and 1 base from J, the junction contained 5 bases not matched to a gene. This CDR3 comprises 15 residues. The CDR3: CASSTGAGGTDTQYF. In DNA form, the CDR3 reads TGTGCCAGCAGCACCGGAGCGGGGGGCACAGATACGCAGTATTTT.

This clonotype was seen a single time. The chain couples TRBV27 to TRBJ1-2; possible D gene TRBD1, 6 bases. Germline CDR1 is MNHEY and CDR2 is SMNVEV (reference sequence). V was shortened by 3 bases and J by 4 bases, with 15 bases between the two germline ends. The CDR3 is made up of 15 amino acids. CDR3 sequence (DNA): TGTGCCAGCAGTTTCACCCCGGGGGCCTCCTATGGCTACACCTTC. Its translation: CASSFTPGASYGYTF.

The chain is built from TRBV4-1 and TRBJ2-5; D remains ambiguous. Germline CDR1 and CDR2: MGHRA and YSYEKL. Deletions cut 1 base from V and 2 bases from J, with 5 bases between. This CDR3 spans 13 amino acids. CDR3 coding DNA: TGCGCCAGCAGCCAAGTTCCACAAGAGACCCAGTACTTC. It codes for CASSQVPQETQYF.

The J gene is TRBJ2-7, the V gene TRBV20-1; D not resolved. Trimming removed 6 bases at V and 2 bases at J, with 17 bases between. The CDR3 consists of 14 residues. Per germline, CDR1 DFQATT and CDR2 SNEGSKA (reference sequence). The CDR3 coding sequence is TGCAGTGCCTTTATGGAGTCTTTGACCTACGAGCAGTACTTC. Translated, it gives CSAFMESLTYEQYF.

V usage is TRBV20-1 and J usage is TRBJ2-1, with 9 nucleotides matching TRBD1. V was clipped by 0 bases and J by 3 bases; unmatched bases: 6. Germline CDR1 is DFQATT and CDR2 is SNEGSKA (reference sequence). The CDR3 has 16 amino acids. CDR3 amino acids: CSARDWGQGNYNEQFF. The CDR3 DNA reads TGCAGTGCTAGAGATTGGGGACAGGGAAACTACAATGAGCAGTTCTTC.

This clonotype came up once. This sequence joins TRBV5-1 and TRBJ2-7; D not resolved. The CDR3 covers 14 residues. Germline V gene data show CDR1 as SGHRS and CDR2 as YFSETQ. Deletions cut 3 bases from V and 2 bases from J, with 12 bases between. For the CDR3, the DNA is TGCGCCAGCAGCTCGGAAGTGGAGCCCTACGAGCAGTACTTC. Its translation is CASSSEVEPYEQYF.

The rearrangement links TRBV20-1 to TRBJ2-1; 10 bases are shared with TRBD2. Germline CDR1 and CDR2: DFQATT and SNEGSKA (reference sequence). Trimming at V came to 1 base and at J to 0 bases, leaving 15 bases not matched to a gene. This CDR3 contains 20 residues. The CDR3 coding sequence is TGCAGTGCTAGAGCTCAACGGGGACTAGCGTACCTAAGCTCCTACAATGAGCAGTTCTTC. Translating it yields CSARAQRGLAYLSSYNEQFF.

The chain has TRBV7-2 and TRBJ2-1; D perhaps matches TRBD2 (7 bases). V dropped 3 bases and J dropped 6 bases, with 15 bases sitting between them. The CDR3 covers 15 residues. Per germline, CDR1 SGHTA and CDR2 FQGNSA. This chain's CDR3 is CASSFRGGVGNEQFF. Here the CDR3 DNA reads TGTGCCAGCAGCTTTAGAGGGGGGGTGGGCAATGAGCAGTTCTTC.

V is TRBV7-6 and J is TRBJ2-5; 8 nucleotides agree with TRBD2. Germline CDR1 SGHVS, CDR2 FNYEAQ. J lost 2 bases, V lost 3 bases, and 5 bases had no gene match. The CDR3 is 15 amino acids. The CDR3, as DNA: TGTGCCAGCAGCTTTAGCGGGACGCTACAAGAGACCCAGTACTTC. Translated: CASSFSGTLQETQYF.

This chain joins TRBV29-1 and TRBJ1-1; D uncertain. The CDR3 runs to 10 residues. V was shortened by 6 bases and J by 0 bases, with 2 bases between the two germline ends. CDR1 and CDR2 (germline): SQVTM, ANQGSEA. The CDR3 DNA reads TGCAGCGTAATGAACACTGAAGCTTTCTTT. Translating it yields CSVMNTEAFF.

The sample holds a few counts of this clonotype. The chain couples TRBV2 to TRBJ2-4, with D possibly being TRBD2 (5 bases). Trimming pared 8 bases from V and 6 bases from J, leaving 8 bases between. The CDR3 sequence is 11 residues long. Germline V gene lookup returns CDR1 SNHLY and CDR2 FYNNEI. The CDR3 DNA reads TGTGCCAGCGGGGAGCCAAACATTCAGTACTTC. As protein: CASGEPNIQYF. Filled out from reference TRBV2 and TRBJ2-4, the complete variable domain reads EPEVTQTPSHQVTQMGQEVILRCVPISNHLYFYWYRQILGQKVEFLVSFYNNEISEKSEIFDDQFSVERPDGSNFTLKIRSTKLEDSAMYFCASGEPNIQYFGAGTRLSVL.

V gene TRBV19 combines with J gene TRBJ1-5; a weak D match, TRBD1 (6 bases). V was pared by 3 bases and J by 7 bases, with 22 bases between. Germline V gene lookup returns CDR1 LNHDA and CDR2 SQIVND (reference sequence). This CDR3 is 17 amino acids long. CDR3 protein: CASSIGFGAGAKQPQHF. The CDR3, as DNA: TGTGCCAGTAGTATTGGCTTTGGGGCAGGGGCGAAGCAGCCCCAGCATTTT.

This clonotype has just a few counts. The gene calls are TRBV7-6 and TRBJ2-7; 9 bases agree with TRBD1. The CDR3 length is 13 residues. The V segment lost 5 bases and the J segment 4 bases; nucleotides outside the gene matches: 3. CDR1 is SGHVS, CDR2 FNYEAQ, per germline. In DNA form, the CDR3 reads TGTGCCAGCAGCACCGGACAGGGGTACGAGCAGTACTTC. It translates to CASSTGQGYEQYF.

The chain has TRBV19 and TRBJ2-6; no firm D call. Germline CDR1 reads LNHDA; CDR2 reads SQIVND (reference sequence). V gave up 10 bases and J gave up 0 bases, with 22 bases separating them. This CDR3 comprises 18 residues. The CDR3 DNA reads as TGTGCCACCAACGAGGCCCTCGGATTGAGCTCTGGGGCCAACGTCCTGACTTTC. It translates to CATNEALGLSSGANVLTF. Full variable domain (rest looked up from reference TRBV19 and TRBJ2-6): DGGITQSPKYLFRKEGQNVTLSCEQNLNHDAMYWYRQDPGQGLRLIYYSQIVNDFQKGDIAEGYSVSREKKESFPLTVTSAQKNPTAFYLCATNEALGLSSGANVLTFGAGSRLTVL.

This clonotype was seen a handful of times. The chain combines TRBV7-2 with TRBJ2-3; weak D call: TRBD2 (6 bases). The germline V and J ends were trimmed by 5 bases and 7 bases, with 13 bases remaining between them. This CDR3 has 13 amino acids. In germline, CDR1 is SGHTA, CDR2 FQGNSA. The CDR3 protein is CASSPPGGNTQYF. The DNA for the CDR3 is TGTGCCAGCAGCCCGCCTGGAGGGAATACGCAGTATTTT.

This clonotype was counted a single time. The J gene is TRBJ1-6, the V gene TRBV28, with D perhaps matching TRBD1 (6 bases). The CDR3 runs 17 residues. Trimming cost V 3 bases and J 0 bases, with 12 bases left between them. Germline values: CDR1 MDHEN, CDR2 SYDVKM. CDR3 nucleotides: TGTGCCAGCAGTTTGGGTACAGGGAGCTCCTATAATTCACCCCTCCACTTT. This codes for CASSLGTGSSYNSPLHF.

This rearrangement joins TRBV7-6 to TRBJ1-1, with a weak D call TRBD1 (6 bases). Trimming took 5 bases from V and 0 from J, leaving 16 bases between them. Germline V gene lookup returns CDR1 SGHVS and CDR2 FNYEAQ. This CDR3 has 16 amino acids. CDR3 loop: CASSRGGGLMNTEAFF. CDR3 sequence (DNA): TGTGCCAGCAGCCGGGGGGGCGGTTTGATGAACACTGAAGCTTTCTTT.